What follows are 10 T cell receptor beta chains derived from one specimen sequenced in a study of T cell repertoires in cytomegalovirus infection. TCRdb processed the reads anew with MiXCR; each CDR3 protein has one entry. The sample holds about 360,000 distinct CDR3 sequences, 15% to 20% seen once. The sequenced sample was PBMCs. Receptors were obtained from a human donor in good health (CMV status not recorded). Some clones in this sample may be carry-over from other donors' samples.

This clonotype was seen at least ten times. The chain is built from TRBV7-2 and TRBJ1-5; 11 nucleotides line up with TRBD1. The CDR3 contains 16 residues. Germline CDR1 reads SGHTA; CDR2 reads FQGNSA. V trimming: 4 bases; J trimming: 11 bases; junction bases outside the gene matches: 13. Written as DNA, the CDR3 is TGTGCCAGCAGCTCCCAAGGGACAGGGGGGGGAGTGGCCCAGCATTTT. As protein: CASSSQGTGGGVAQHF. The full variable domain, completed using reference TRBV7-2 and TRBJ1-5, is GAGVSQSPSNKVTEKGKDVELRCDPISGHTALYWYRQSLGQGLEFLIYFQGNSAPDKSGLPSDRFSAERTGGSVSTLTIQRTQQEDSAVYLCASSSQGTGGGVAQHFGDGTRLSIL.

This clonotype was recorded a few times. The CDR3 DNA is TGTGCCAGCAGCCCAGAGGGAGGAGGGGGTTACAATGAGCAGTTCTTC. As protein: CASSPEGGGGYNEQFF. This rearrangement joins TRBV11-3 to TRBJ2-1; D tentatively fits TRBD1 or TRBD2 (6 bases each). In germline, CDR1 is SGHNT, CDR2 YENEEA. The CDR3 sequence is 16 residues long. Trimming took 5 bases from V and 4 from J, leaving 18 bases between them.

The chain recombines TRBV5-1 with TRBJ2-3, with 8 bases aligning to TRBD1. The CDR3 has 13 amino acids. The germline gives CDR1 SGHRS, CDR2 YFSETQ. Trimming at V came to 4 bases and at J to 5 bases, leaving 3 bases not matched to a gene. CDR3 region: CASSRDRLDTQYF. The CDR3 nucleotides read TGCGCCAGCAGCCGGGACAGGCTAGATACGCAGTATTTT.

This clonotype was observed many times. The V call is TRBV6-5, the J call TRBJ1-6; D gene uncertain. Trimming stripped 4 bases from V and 0 bases from J, with 10 bases between. Germline CDR1 reads MNHEY; CDR2 reads SVGAGI. The CDR3 has 16 amino acids. The CDR3 protein is CASSSGSFSYNSPLHF. CDR3 coding DNA: TGTGCCAGCAGTTCGGGCAGTTTCTCCTATAATTCACCCCTCCACTTT.

This clonotype was recorded at least ten times. The CDR3 is CASSHRTSGVRETQYF. CDR3 nucleotide sequence: TGTGCCAGCAGCCACCGGACTAGCGGGGTACGAGAGACCCAGTACTTC. This sequence joins TRBV7-2 and TRBJ2-5; TRBD2 matches at 12 bases. The CDR3 loop spans 16 amino acids. J was trimmed by 4 bases and V by 5 bases; bases with no gene match: 8. Germline V gene lookup returns CDR1 SGHTA and CDR2 FQGNSA.

This chain joins TRBV7-9 and TRBJ2-5, with 7 bases identical to TRBD1. The V gene's germline CDR1 is SEHNR and CDR2 FQNEAQ (reference sequence). The CDR3 loop spans 16 amino acids. Trimming at V came to 5 bases and at J to 5 bases, leaving 14 bases not matched to a gene. CDR3 amino acids: CASSPQGRGLGETQYF. As DNA, the CDR3 is TGTGCCAGCAGCCCACAAGGAAGGGGGCTAGGGGAGACCCAGTACTTC. Using reference TRBV7-9 and TRBJ2-5 for the parts outside the CDR3, the full variable domain is DTGVSQNPRHKITKRGQNVTFRCDPISEHNRLYWYRQTLGQGPEFLTYFQNEAQLEKSRLLSDRFSAERPKGSFSTLEIQRTEQGDSAMYLCASSPQGRGLGETQYFGPGTRLLVL.

The chain recombines TRBV7-2 with TRBJ2-1; no firm D call. The V end lost 4 bases, the J end lost 2 bases, and 9 bases lay between the germline ends. Germline V gene data show CDR1 as SGHTA and CDR2 as FQGNSA. This CDR3 region has 14 residues. The CDR3 DNA reads as TGTGCCAGCAGCTCCACTGGTACCTACAATGAGCAGTTCTTC. Its protein is CASSSTGTYNEQFF.

This clonotype showed up just a few times. V is TRBV20-1 and J is TRBJ2-7, with 7 bases matching TRBD1. The V segment lost 8 bases and the J segment 4 bases; nucleotides outside the gene matches: 14. The CDR3 is 14 residues long. CDR1 and CDR2 from the germline V gene are DFQATT and SNEGSKA (reference sequence). The CDR3 loop reads CSSRPGTANYEQYF. In DNA form, the CDR3 reads TGCAGTTCAAGGCCCGGGACAGCTAATTACGAGCAGTACTTC.

The V gene is TRBV4-3, the J gene TRBJ2-1; TRBD2 matches 10 bases. The CDR3 spans 19 residues. CDR1 and CDR2 (germline): LGHNA, YSLEER. The V gene end was trimmed by 1 base and the J gene end by 0 bases; junction bases not matched to a gene: 9. This CDR3 is CASSQVLAGGPSSYNEQFF. The CDR3 DNA follows: TGCGCCAGCAGCCAAGTGTTAGCGGGAGGCCCCAGCTCCTACAATGAGCAGTTCTTC.

The rearrangement uses TRBV20-1 and TRBJ2-1; the D is unclear. This CDR3 is 11 amino acids long. Germline CDR1 reads DFQATT; CDR2 reads SNEGSKA (reference sequence). Trimming removed 6 bases from V and 7 bases from J, with 10 bases in between. In nucleotides, the CDR3 is TGCAGTGCGTCTCCCTGGAATGAGCAGTTCTTC. It specifies CSASPWNEQFF.